Shown below are 28 T cell receptor beta chains from a single sample sequenced in a study of cytomegalovirus exposure and HLA in healthy donors. 13 Jbeta primers and 60 Vbeta primers were used for the PCR. Profiled with immunoSEQ multiplex PCR; TCRdb holds only in-frame clones, not every one. The profile shows around 150,000 clones, approximately 80% of them singletons. The sample taken for sequencing was PBMCs. Receptor source: a man in his forties or fifties in good health and CMV-seronegative.

The chain uses TRBV27 and TRBJ2-5; maybe TRBD1 (6 bases). TRBJ2-7 explains the end of the DNA better; the J call may be wrong. This CDR3 is 14 amino acids long. The germline CDR1 and CDR2 sequences are MNHEY and SMNVEV (reference sequence). The CDR3 sequence is CASRMRQGTYEQYF. The CDR3 nucleotides read TGTGCCAGCCGAATGCGGCAGGGGACCTACGAGCAGTACTTC.

The chain joins TRBV12-5 to TRBJ1-4, with 7 bases matching TRBD1. From germline, CDR1 is LGHNT and CDR2 FRNRAP. CDR3 length: 16 amino acids. With 6 bases clipped from V and 6 bases from J, the junction kept 13 bases outside the gene matches. As DNA, the CDR3 is TGTGCTAGTGGACCCCGGACAGGCCTTGATTATGAAAAACTGTTTTTT. As protein: CASGPRTGLDYEKLFF.

The V call is TRBV30, the J call TRBJ2-7; 7 nucleotides align to TRBD1. Looked up from germline, CDR1 is GTSNPN and CDR2 is SVGIG (reference sequence). Unmatched junction bases numbered 2, after V lost 6 bases and J lost 0 bases. The CDR3 consists of 12 residues. The chain's CDR3 is CACGQASYEQYF. The CDR3 bases are TGTGCCTGCGGACAGGCCTCCTACGAGCAGTACTTC.

This chain joins TRBV11-3 and TRBJ2-3; 13 positions match TRBD2. After removal of 5 bases from V and 6 bases from J, the junction contained 8 bases not matched to a gene. In germline, CDR1 is SGHNT, CDR2 YENEEA. The CDR3 covers 16 residues. DNA of the CDR3: TGTGCCAGCAGCCTCCAGACTAGCGGGGGGTCGGATACGCAGTATTTT. It specifies CASSLQTSGGSDTQYF.

The chain combines TRBV4-1 with TRBJ2-6; unclear D gene. This CDR3 has 15 residues. Trimming removed 4 bases from V and 1 base from J, with 8 bases in between. The germline gives CDR1 MGHRA, CDR2 YSYEKL. This CDR3 reads CASSLGWSGANVLTF. The CDR3 bases are TGCGCCAGCAGCCTCGGTTGGTCTGGGGCCAACGTCCTGACTTTC.

This clone was seen a handful of times. The chain uses TRBV5-1 and TRBJ1-2; weak D call: TRBD1 (5 bases). Germline CDR1 reads SGHRS; CDR2 reads YFSETQ. The CDR3 runs to 15 residues. Deletions cut 0 bases from V and 3 bases from J, with 12 bases between. The CDR3: CASSLVQGMDYGYTF. DNA for the CDR3: TGCGCCAGCAGCTTGGTGCAGGGCATGGACTATGGCTACACCTTC.

This chain links TRBV18 with TRBJ1-6, with 7 bases lining up with TRBD1. V was clipped by 5 bases and J by 10 bases; unmatched bases: 11. This CDR3 has 15 amino acids. Germline V lookup: CDR1 KGHSH, CDR2 LQKENI. The CDR3: CASSSGQQLISPLHF. The CDR3 region has the DNA TGTGCCAGCTCATCGGGACAGCAGTTGATATCACCCCTCCACTTT.

V is TRBV29-1 and J is TRBJ2-7; D perhaps matches TRBD1 (6 bases). The germline V gene encodes CDR1 SQVTM and CDR2 ANQGSEA. V was pared by 3 bases and J by 6 bases, with 21 bases between. The CDR3 has 15 amino acids. CDR3 sequence reads: CSVERWGSGVGEQYF. CDR3 nucleotides: TGCAGCGTTGAGAGATGGGGGTCAGGGGTAGGCGAGCAGTACTTC.

The CDR3 DNA reads as TGTGCCAGCAGTTTAGCAAAGGACAGGGGTTTCTACGAGCAGTACTTC. It codes for CASSLAKDRGFYEQYF. The V gene is TRBV28, the J gene TRBJ2-7; TRBD1 aligns across 9 bases. The J segment lost 3 bases and the V segment lost 2 bases, leaving 8 bases of the junction unmatched. The CDR3 is made up of 16 amino acids. Looked up from germline, CDR1 is MDHEN and CDR2 is SYDVKM.

The J gene is TRBJ2-7, the V gene TRBV15; D not resolved. V was trimmed by 0 bases and J by 6 bases, leaving 6 bases between them. The V gene's germline CDR1 is LNHNV and CDR2 YYDKDF (reference sequence). CDR3 length equals 12 residues. The CDR3 sequence: CATSRESGEQYF. The CDR3 region has the DNA TGTGCCACCAGCAGAGAATCGGGCGAGCAGTACTTC.

The chain uses TRBV5-1 and TRBJ2-7; 12 nucleotides line up with TRBD1. Trimming took 0 bases from V and 2 from J; bases not matched to a gene: 12. The CDR3 covers 19 residues. The V gene's germline CDR1 is SGHRS and CDR2 YFSETQ. The chain's CDR3 is CASSLAINRDRGPAYEQYF. The CDR3 coding sequence is TGCGCCAGCAGCTTGGCGATTAACCGGGACAGGGGGCCAGCCTACGAGCAGTACTTC.

The J gene is TRBJ1-6, the V gene TRBV6-1; 9 positions agree with TRBD1. The CDR3 is 18 residues long. CDR1 is MNHNS, CDR2 SASEGT, per germline. V was pared by 2 bases and J by 7 bases, with 12 bases of the junction left unmatched. The CDR3 coding sequence is TGTGCCAGCAGTGAATACGTGGGACAGGGTACGAGAAATTCACCCCTCCACTTT. It is translated as CASSEYVGQGTRNSPLHF.

The J gene is TRBJ1-1, the V gene TRBV6-1; D perhaps matches TRBD1 (5 bases). V lost 8 bases and J 1 base, leaving 14 bases between the germline ends. Germline V gives CDR1 MNHNS, CDR2 SASEGT. This CDR3 comprises 14 residues. The CDR3 DNA sequence: TGTGCCAGCGGGACTAGGTGGGCGAACACTGAAGCTTTCTTT. This sequence encodes CASGTRWANTEAFF.

This clone was seen only a few times. The chain recombines TRBV11-2 with TRBJ2-1; 11 bases are shared with TRBD2. V dropped 5 bases and J dropped 12; count of bases not matched to a gene: 9. Germline loops: CDR1 SGHAT, CDR2 FQNNGV. CDR3 length: 14 residues. The CDR3 protein is CASSPELAGGSQFF. As DNA, the CDR3 is TGTGCCAGCAGCCCCGAGCTAGCGGGGGGTTCGCAGTTCTTC.

This clone was counted once. This rearrangement joins TRBV9 to TRBJ1-1; 9 nucleotides align to TRBD1. Germline V CDR1 and CDR2: SGDLS, YYNGEE. Unmatched junction bases numbered 12, after V lost 4 bases and J lost 2 bases. This CDR3 comprises 17 residues. CDR3 region: CASSPQLGTGPNTEAFF. CDR3 DNA: TGTGCCAGCAGCCCCCAGTTGGGGACAGGGCCTAACACTGAAGCTTTCTTT.

The V gene is TRBV5-1, the J gene TRBJ2-3; tentative D call: TRBD2 (7 bases). V was shortened by 4 bases and J by 4 bases, with 19 bases between the two germline ends. In germline, CDR1 is SGHRS, CDR2 YFSETQ. The CDR3 covers 16 residues. The CDR3 DNA is TGCGCCAGCAGCCCGGGGGGCTGGGGTACCGCAGATACGCAGTATTTT. Its translation: CASSPGGWGTADTQYF. Looking up the rest from reference TRBV5-1 and TRBJ2-3 gives the full variable domain: KAGVTQTPRYLIKTRGQQVTLSCSPISGHRSVSWYQQTPGQGLQFLFEYFSETQRNKGNFPGRFSGRQFSNSRSEMNVSTLELGDSALYLCASSPGGWGTADTQYFGPGTRLTVL.

The V and J genes are TRBV9 and TRBJ2-1; TRBD2 aligns across 8 bases. CDR1 and CDR2 from the germline V gene are SGDLS and YYNGEE. The CDR3 contains 17 residues. V trimming: 2 bases; J trimming: 2 bases; junction bases outside the gene matches: 9. CDR3 sequence: CASSVGSGVPPYNEQFF. CDR3 nucleotides: TGTGCCAGCAGCGTTGGTAGCGGGGTCCCCCCCTACAATGAGCAGTTCTTC.

The chain joins TRBV2 to TRBJ2-7; TRBD1 might be the D (6 bases). The CDR3 length is 12 residues. Per germline, CDR1 SNHLY and CDR2 FYNNEI. The V end was cut by 6 bases, the J end by 5 bases, with 11 bases between. CDR3: CASRKQGHEQYF. The CDR3 DNA is TGTGCCAGCAGAAAACAGGGCCACGAGCAGTACTTC.

The CDR3 sequence: CASAGGGQTDTQYF. In nucleotides, the CDR3 is TGTGCCAGCGCCGGGGGGGGTCAGACAGATACGCAGTATTTT. The rearrangement uses TRBV7-3 and TRBJ2-3; 8 nucleotides line up with TRBD2. The CDR3 totals 14 residues. CDR1 is SGHTA, CDR2 FQGTGA, per germline. Trimming removed 8 bases from V and 3 bases from J; junction bases left unmatched: 7.

The chain carries TRBV6-1 and TRBJ1-1, with a weak D call TRBD1 (6 bases). This CDR3 comprises 15 residues. Trimming pared 2 bases from V and 1 base from J, leaving 11 bases between. Germline-derived CDR1 and CDR2 are MNHNS and SASEGT. CDR3 bases: TGTGCCAGCAGTGAACAGGGGTTTTCGAACACTGAAGCTTTCTTT. It yields the protein CASSEQGFSNTEAFF.

The genes are TRBV10-1 and TRBJ2-7; 8 bases match TRBD2. CDR1 is WNHNN and CDR2 is SYGVQD in the germline V gene (reference sequence). The CDR3 length is 16 residues. The V segment lost 3 bases and the J segment 2 bases; nucleotides outside the gene matches: 9. CDR3 residues: CASSEVTGGPPYEQYF. DNA for the CDR3: TGCGCCAGCAGTGAAGTAACGGGGGGGCCACCCTACGAGCAGTACTTC.

The chain carries TRBV5-8 and TRBJ2-1, with a tentative D call TRBD1 (6 bases). With 6 bases removed from V and 4 bases from J, the gap between germline ends came to 17 bases. CDR1 SGHTS and CDR2 YDEGEE come from the germline V gene. The CDR3 totals 15 residues. The CDR3 here is CASTPGTNPYNEQFF. Here the CDR3 DNA reads TGTGCCAGCACCCCTGGGACAAACCCTTACAATGAGCAGTTCTTC.

The CDR3 nucleotides read TGTGCCAGCAGCGTAGGCCCGGGACAAATTTTTGAGACCCAGTACTTC. This gives the protein CASSVGPGQIFETQYF. The chain carries TRBV9 and TRBJ2-5; TRBD1 is a possible D gene (6 bases). V lost 0 bases and J 5 bases, leaving 17 bases between the germline ends. Germline CDR1 SGDLS, CDR2 YYNGEE. CDR3 length equals 16 residues. The variable domain in full, completed from reference TRBV9 and TRBJ2-5, reads DSGVTQTPKHLITATGQRVTLRCSPRSGDLSVYWYQQSLDQGLQFLIQYYNGEERAKGNILERFSAQQFPDLHSELNLSSLELGDSALYFCASSVGPGQIFETQYFGPGTRLLVL.

The CDR3 loop reads CASSQAVGEAYEQYF. The DNA for the CDR3 is TGCGCCAGCAGCCAAGCTGTGGGGGAGGCCTACGAGCAGTACTTC. The rearrangement joins TRBV4-3 to TRBJ2-7; D may be TRBD2 (6 bases). Germline loops: CDR1 LGHNA, CDR2 YSLEER. The V end was cut by 1 base, the J end by 2 bases, with 12 bases between. The CDR3 sequence is 15 residues long.

The chain couples TRBV11-2 to TRBJ2-3; D is possibly TRBD2 (6 bases). V was cut by 1 base and J by 3 bases, with 11 bases left in between. This CDR3 is 15 amino acids long. Germline V CDR1 and CDR2: SGHAT, FQNNGV. The CDR3, as DNA: TGTGCCAGCAGCTTAGTATGGGGGAGGACAGATACGCAGTATTTT. This encodes CASSLVWGRTDTQYF.

CDR3 residues: CASSGGVSSGTDTQYF. The CDR3 DNA sequence: TGTGCCAGCAGCGGGGGGGTTTCCTCTGGCACAGATACGCAGTATTTT. V and J are TRBV9 and TRBJ2-3; D might be TRBD2 (6 bases). Germline V CDR1 and CDR2: SGDLS, YYNGEE. V was cut by 3 bases and J by 1 base, with 15 bases left in between. The CDR3 covers 16 residues.

The chain couples TRBV9 to TRBJ1-2; a weak D match, TRBD1 (5 bases). CDR3 length: 13 residues. V lost 3 bases and J lost 0, with 6 bases in between. CDR1 and CDR2 from the germline V gene are SGDLS and YYNGEE. The chain's CDR3 is CASSEGANYGYTF. In DNA form, the CDR3 reads TGTGCCAGCAGCGAAGGGGCTAACTATGGCTACACCTTC.

This clone has only a few counts. This chain joins TRBV7-8 and TRBJ2-5; 10 nucleotides match TRBD2. CDR1 is SGHVS, CDR2 FQNEAQ, per germline. Trimming at V came to 2 bases and at J to 4 bases, leaving 13 bases not matched to a gene. The CDR3 length is 18 residues. The CDR3: CASSLLAGFSGGLETQYF. The CDR3 DNA reads TGTGCCAGCAGCTTATTAGCTGGGTTTAGCGGGGGGTTAGAGACCCAGTACTTC.